The 10 T cell receptor beta chains given below trace back to one sample, sequenced in a study of T cell changes during pregnancy in multiple sclerosis (dated by TCRdb to about 2019). Library preparation employed the immunoSEQ multiplex PCR assay. TCRdb limited this immuneACCESS table to in-frame rearrangements with V and J called. A share of clones is missing; checked studies link under half to unresolved V genes, and the rest is unexplained. Within this sample are about 51,000 clones, with 93% of them counted one time only. Around 1.9% of the sample rests with the top ten. The source was peripheral blood, collected in the second trimester of pregnancy. Source of these receptors: a female donor with multiple sclerosis, enrolled in a pregnancy study.

The chain is built from TRBV7-9 and TRBJ2-1; 12 nucleotides agree with TRBD2. Germline V gene data show CDR1 as SEHNR and CDR2 as FQNEAQ (reference sequence). The CDR3 is 17 residues long. The V gene end was trimmed by 9 bases and the J gene end by 1 base; junction bases not matched to a gene: 10. The CDR3 loop reads CASASSGRAGSYNEQFF. CDR3 nucleotide sequence: TGTGCCAGTGCGTCTAGCGGGAGGGCAGGGTCCTACAATGAGCAGTTCTTC.

Regarding this clone: One end of the junction fails to match germline, which may point to a read error. The chain has TRBV7-7 and TRBJ2-3; 8 positions match TRBD1. Germline CDR1 SSHAT, CDR2 FNYEAQ (reference sequence). The CDR3 extends over 16 amino acids. The CDR3 is CASSPRTGFGTDTQYF. CDR3 bases: TGTGCTAGCAGCCCAAGGACAGGGTTCGGCACAGATACGCAGTATTTT. The full variable domain, completed using reference TRBV7-7 and TRBJ2-3, is GAGVSQSPRYKVTKRGQDVTLRCDPISSHATLYWYQQALGQGPEFLTYFNYEAQPDKSGLPSDRFSAERPEGSISTLTIQRTEQRDSAMYRCASSPRTGFGTDTQYFGPGTRLTVL.

The genes are TRBV28 and TRBJ2-1; TRBD2 agrees at 11 bases. V lost 4 bases to trimming and J lost 9 bases; unmatched junction nucleotides: 8. The germline V gene has CDR1 MDHEN and CDR2 SYDVKM. This CDR3 region has 15 residues. CDR3 in DNA: TGTGCCAGCAGTTCCCTACTAGCGGGAGTAGGTGAGCAGTTCTTC. It is translated as CASSSLLAGVGEQFF.

V is TRBV9 and J is TRBJ1-3; D ambiguous. V lost 1 base and J 0 bases, leaving 11 bases between the germline ends. CDR1 is SGDLS and CDR2 is YYNGEE in the germline V gene. The CDR3 sequence is 16 residues long. CDR3 region: CASSVNSGNSGNTIYF. As DNA, the CDR3 is TGTGCCAGCAGCGTAAATAGCGGGAACTCTGGAAACACCATATATTTT.

The chain joins TRBV6-6 to TRBJ2-1; TRBD2 is a possible D gene (6 bases). Per germline, CDR1 MNHNY and CDR2 SVGAGI (reference sequence). V lost 7 bases and J 6 bases, leaving 19 bases between the germline ends. The CDR3 spans 15 residues. DNA of the CDR3: TGTGCCAGCAAAGGGGAGCTGGGACTTTTCAATGAGCAGTTCTTC. Residues: CASKGELGLFNEQFF.

This chain uses TRBV28 with TRBJ2-5, with D possibly matching TRBD1 (5 bases). The germline gives CDR1 MDHEN, CDR2 SYDVKM. CDR3 length: 14 residues. Deletions cut 6 bases from V and 5 bases from J, with 16 bases between. CDR3 in DNA: TGTGCCAGCAGACTAAGACAGCAAGGGGAGACCCAGTACTTC. It translates to CASRLRQQGETQYF.

V is TRBV6-6 and J is TRBJ2-5, with D tentatively TRBD2 (5 bases). The germline V and J ends were trimmed by 0 bases and 5 bases, with 13 bases remaining between them. This CDR3 has 15 residues. The germline CDR1 and CDR2 sequences are MNHNY and SVGAGI (reference sequence). As DNA, the CDR3 is TGTGCCAGCAGTTACTCGAGGGTAGCGCCGGAGACCCAGTACTTC. Its protein is CASSYSRVAPETQYF.

The chain is built from TRBV29-1 and TRBJ2-1; 9 nucleotides match TRBD2. With V trimmed by 5 bases and J by 4 bases, 18 bases remained unmatched. The CDR3 is 18 residues long. CDR1 and CDR2 from the germline V gene are SQVTM and ANQGSEA. The CDR3 sequence is CSVQREAHRTMRYNEQFF. The CDR3 DNA sequence: TGCAGCGTTCAGCGGGAGGCCCACCGGACAATGCGGTACAATGAGCAGTTCTTC.

This chain connects TRBV29-1 to TRBJ2-1, with 10 bases aligning to TRBD2. The CDR3 spans 18 residues. Unmatched junction bases numbered 20, after V lost 3 bases and J lost 9 bases. Germline lookup yields CDR1 SQVTM and CDR2 ANQGSEA. CDR3 residues: CSVEVFLGLAGVGSEQFF. The CDR3 DNA sequence: TGCAGCGTTGAGGTCTTTTTAGGGCTAGCGGGAGTAGGGAGTGAGCAGTTCTTC.

The rearrangement joins TRBV27 to TRBJ2-7, with D possibly being TRBD2 (6 bases). V was clipped by 8 bases and J by 2 bases, with 22 bases between them. The CDR3 totals 16 residues. The germline gives CDR1 MNHEY, CDR2 SMNVEV (reference sequence). The CDR3 loop is CASSPLGGILPYEQYF. In DNA form, the CDR3 reads TGTGCCAGCTCTCCCCTTGGCGGGATTCTCCCCTACGAGCAGTACTTC.